The rows below give T cell receptor beta chains drawn from one sample of a study of Graves' ophthalmopathy and Graves' hyperthyroidism. MiXCR was run by TCRdb on the multiplex PCR reads, yielding one entry per CDR3 protein. The repertoire holds 40,000 to 45,000 distinct CDR3 sequences, with over 40% as singletons. The sample taken for sequencing was peripheral blood. The receptors shown here come from an adult man with Graves' ophthalmopathy. Each CDR3 is given without its conserved first and last residue. Size tells how often a clone was seen (once, few, many) or the class of an expanded clone, and some rows leave it out.

TRBV19	many	TRBJ1-1	13	ASRTQGVANTEAF
TRBV7-9	many	TRBJ1-5	13	ASSRSGDGNQPQH
TRBV12-3/TRBV12-4	many	TRBJ2-5	14	ASTPFFGGGQETQY
TRBV30	many	TRBJ2-7	11	ACHRDTSYEQY
TRBV2	-	TRBJ1-5	14	ASSEATGYSNQPQH
TRBV6-4	-	TRBJ1-1	11	ASSDGPSTEAF
TRBV12-3/TRBV12-4	-	TRBJ1-2	10	ASRGAGSGNT
TRBV29-1	-	TRBJ2-7	10	SVEHGGYEQY
TRBV24-1	-	TRBJ2-2	11	ATSLASTGELF
TRBV6-6	many	TRBJ2-3	15	ASSPAGGGTSTDTQY
TRBV20-1	few	TRBJ2-7	11	SASLTGSGEQY
TRBV9	-	TRBJ2-3	15	ASSVGPGLAGLHTQC
TRBV6-1	-	-	15	ASSELIVSDLTDTQH
TRBV24-1	medium-sized	TRBJ1-2	10	ATSDRNYGYT
TRBV9	-	TRBJ2-3	17	ASSPLAEDLGGVTDAQY
TRBV29-1	-	TRBJ2-7	12	SVEETGQRGEQY
TRBV5-1	-	TRBJ1-1	11	ASQRAGDQEAF
TRBV11-2	many	TRBJ1-1	13	ASSPTGGWYTEAF
TRBV9	few	TRBJ2-3	13	ASSPTPTSTDTQY
TRBV12-3/TRBV12-4	many	TRBJ2-3	9	ASSFLDTQY
TRBV4-3	many	TRBJ2-3	12	ASSQGEYPDTQY
TRBV7-9	medium-sized	TRBJ2-3	11	ASSLALTDTQY
TRBV28	many	TRBJ1-5	14	ASSLDLGQSYQPQH
TRBV20-1	few	TRBJ2-3	13	SAENEREATDTQY
TRBV3-1	many	TRBJ1-1	13	ASSHRRGDNTEAF
TRBV7-3	-	TRBJ1-5	13	ASSLMTGGYQPQH
TRBV5-1	once	TRBJ2-5	13	ASSPQDRGQETQY
TRBV10-1	medium-sized	TRBJ2-5	12	ASSQGQRGETQY
TRBV29-1	-	TRBJ1-1	11	SVWGGMNTEAF
TRBV20-1	many	TRBJ2-1	12	STYQRRYYNEQF
TRBV20-1	-	TRBJ2-3	15	SARDSGTSGYTDTQY
TRBV7-9	-	TRBJ2-5	13	ASSSTSGGPETQY
TRBV20-1	-	TRBJ2-1	14	SAYTGTSGDYNEQF
TRBV7-8	-	TRBJ2-3	14	ASSLNADRSTDTQY
TRBV7-9	many	TRBJ1-5	12	ASSLEGGGQPQH
TRBV7-9	once	TRBJ1-2	9	ASLTVYGYT
TRBV7-2	-	TRBJ1-3	12	ASSFISSGNTVY